The T cell receptor (beta chain) under discussion was sequenced for a study of shared clonotypes between healthy human individuals. Study-level points and caveats: In general, naive subsets displayed greater estimated richness than memory subsets did. Sequencing depth was a factor that was expected to affect clonotype sharing among donors. Naive CD4 clonotypes overlapped across a handful of donors at around 4.8%.

Each PCR replicate from the sorted subsets contained about 200 ng DNA, which is some 32,000 T cell genomes. Using immunoSEQ multiplex PCR, the repertoire was profiled, and TCRdb retains in-frame clones only, with some absent. The data show around 700,000 clones, roughly 70% seen once. As to this clone: Antigen specificity is unknown.

CDR1 and CDR2 (germline): SGHRS, YFSETQ. The junction had 17 bases not matched to a gene; V was cut back by 7 bases and J by 6 bases. The CDR3 is 16 amino acids. Sequencing was performed on memory CD4+ T cells sorted from blood. The subset: CD45RA-negative fraction. This chain uses TRBV5-1 with TRBJ2-7; TRBD1 agrees at 9 bases. The clonotype was recovered from a woman aged 25 to 39 in good health. CDR3 loop: CASGITKTGTGSEQYF. The CDR3 region has the DNA TGCGCCAGCGGGATTACTAAAACCGGGACAGGGAGCGAGCAGTACTTC.